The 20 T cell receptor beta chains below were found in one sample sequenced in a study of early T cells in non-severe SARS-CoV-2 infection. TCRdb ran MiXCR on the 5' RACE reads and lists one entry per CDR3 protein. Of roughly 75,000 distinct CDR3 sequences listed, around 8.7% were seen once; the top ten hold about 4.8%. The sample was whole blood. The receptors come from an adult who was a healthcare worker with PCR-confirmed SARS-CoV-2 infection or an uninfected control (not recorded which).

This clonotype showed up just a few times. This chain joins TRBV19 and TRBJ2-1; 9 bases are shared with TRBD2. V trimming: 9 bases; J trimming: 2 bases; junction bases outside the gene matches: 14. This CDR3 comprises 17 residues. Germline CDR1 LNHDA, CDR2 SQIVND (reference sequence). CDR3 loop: CASYPAGGGGAYNEQFF. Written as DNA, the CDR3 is TGTGCCAGCTATCCAGCGGGAGGCGGTGGAGCCTACAATGAGCAGTTCTTC.

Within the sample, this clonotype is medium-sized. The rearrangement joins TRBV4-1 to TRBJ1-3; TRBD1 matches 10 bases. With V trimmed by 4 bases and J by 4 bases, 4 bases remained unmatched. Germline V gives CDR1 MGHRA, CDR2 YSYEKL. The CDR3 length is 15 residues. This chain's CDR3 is CASSRGQGVGNTIYF. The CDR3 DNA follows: TGCGCCAGCAGCCGCGGACAGGGGGTCGGAAACACCATATATTTT.

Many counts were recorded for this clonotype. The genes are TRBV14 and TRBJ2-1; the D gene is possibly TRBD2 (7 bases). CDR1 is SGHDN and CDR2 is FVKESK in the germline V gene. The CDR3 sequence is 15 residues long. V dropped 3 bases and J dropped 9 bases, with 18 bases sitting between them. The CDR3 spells CASSQIPQGRGEQFF. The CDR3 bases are TGTGCCAGCAGCCAGATCCCCCAGGGGAGGGGTGAGCAGTTCTTC. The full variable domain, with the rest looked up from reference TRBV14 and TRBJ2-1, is EAGVTQFPSHSVIEKGQTVTLRCDPISGHDNLYWYRRVMGKEIKFLLHFVKESKQDESGMPNNRFLAERTGGTYSTLKVQPAELEDSGVYFCASSQIPQGRGEQFFGPGTRLTVL.

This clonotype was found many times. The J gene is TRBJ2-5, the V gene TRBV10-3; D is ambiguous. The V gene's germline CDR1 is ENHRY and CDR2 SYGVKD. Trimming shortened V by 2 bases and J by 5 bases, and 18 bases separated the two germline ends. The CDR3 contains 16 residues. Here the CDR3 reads CAISENTRLSRETQYF. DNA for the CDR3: TGTGCCATCAGTGAGAATACCCGTCTCTCGAGGGAGACCCAGTACTTC.

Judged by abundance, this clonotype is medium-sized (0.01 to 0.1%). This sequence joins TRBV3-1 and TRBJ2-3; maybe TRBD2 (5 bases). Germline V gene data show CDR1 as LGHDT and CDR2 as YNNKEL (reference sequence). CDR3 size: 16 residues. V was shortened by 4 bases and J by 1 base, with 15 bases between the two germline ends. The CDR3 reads CASSPGEYEGTDTQYF. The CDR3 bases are TGTGCCAGCAGCCCCGGGGAGTACGAAGGCACAGATACGCAGTATTTT.

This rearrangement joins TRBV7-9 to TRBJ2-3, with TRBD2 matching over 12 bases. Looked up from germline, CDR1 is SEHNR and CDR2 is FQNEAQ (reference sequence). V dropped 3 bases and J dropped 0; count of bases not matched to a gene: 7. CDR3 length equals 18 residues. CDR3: CASSFRTSGDTSTDTQYF. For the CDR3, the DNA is TGTGCCAGCAGCTTCAGGACTAGCGGGGATACTAGCACAGATACGCAGTATTTT.

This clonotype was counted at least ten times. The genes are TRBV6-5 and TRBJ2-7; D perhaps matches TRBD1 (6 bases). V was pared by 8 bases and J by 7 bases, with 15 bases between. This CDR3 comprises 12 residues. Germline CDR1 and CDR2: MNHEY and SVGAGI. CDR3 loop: CASRQVTGEQYF. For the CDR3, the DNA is TGTGCCAGCCGACAGGTAACGGGGGAGCAGTACTTC.

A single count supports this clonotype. CDR3 nucleotides: TGTGCCAGCCGGCCGACGAGGGCGTGGGCTGAAGCTTTCTTT. This translates into CASRPTRAWAEAFF. The V call is TRBV28, the J call TRBJ1-1; D unresolved. The CDR3 is made up of 14 amino acids. Trimming left V 8 bases short and J 6 bases short, with 19 bases between. Germline CDR1 is MDHEN and CDR2 is SYDVKM.

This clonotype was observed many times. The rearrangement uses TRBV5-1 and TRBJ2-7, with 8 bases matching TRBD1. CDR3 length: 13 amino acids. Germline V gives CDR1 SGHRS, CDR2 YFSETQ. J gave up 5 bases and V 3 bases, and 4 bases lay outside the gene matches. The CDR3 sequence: CASSSQGADEQYF. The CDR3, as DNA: TGCGCCAGCAGCTCTCAGGGGGCGGACGAGCAGTACTTC.

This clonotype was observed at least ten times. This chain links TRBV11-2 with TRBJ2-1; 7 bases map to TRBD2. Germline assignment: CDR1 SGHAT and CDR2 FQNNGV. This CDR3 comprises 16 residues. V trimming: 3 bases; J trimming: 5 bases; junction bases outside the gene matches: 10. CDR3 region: CASSFSAGDGDNEQFF. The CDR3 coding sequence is TGTGCCAGCAGCTTTTCTGCGGGAGACGGTGACAATGAGCAGTTCTTC.

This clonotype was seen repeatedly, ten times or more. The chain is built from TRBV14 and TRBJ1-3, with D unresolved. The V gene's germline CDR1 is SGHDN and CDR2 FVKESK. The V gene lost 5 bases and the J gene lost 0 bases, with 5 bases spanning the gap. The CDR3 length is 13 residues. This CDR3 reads CASSSNSGNTIYF. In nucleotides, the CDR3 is TGTGCCAGCAGCAGTAACTCTGGAAACACCATATATTTT.

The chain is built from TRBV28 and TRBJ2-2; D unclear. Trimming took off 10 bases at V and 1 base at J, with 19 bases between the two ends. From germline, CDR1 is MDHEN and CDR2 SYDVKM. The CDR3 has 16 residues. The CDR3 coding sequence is TGTGCCAACAGACCGCGGACCGTCAGGAACACCGGGGAGCTGTTTTTT. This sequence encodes CANRPRTVRNTGELFF.

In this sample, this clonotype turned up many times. CDR3 sequence (DNA): TGTGCCAGCAGTTTGGGATGGGGATCGCAGTTCTTC. Translated: CASSLGWGSQFF. The chain joins TRBV28 to TRBJ2-1; D remains ambiguous. The V end was cut by 3 bases, the J end by 12 bases, with 12 bases between. CDR1 and CDR2 (germline): MDHEN, SYDVKM. The length of the CDR3 is 12 residues.

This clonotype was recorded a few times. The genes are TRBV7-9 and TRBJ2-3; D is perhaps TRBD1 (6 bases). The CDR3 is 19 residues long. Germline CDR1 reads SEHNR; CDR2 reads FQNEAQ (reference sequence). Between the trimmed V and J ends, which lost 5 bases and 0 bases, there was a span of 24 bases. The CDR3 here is CASSLLDPGQRSSTDTQYF. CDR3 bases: TGTGCCAGCAGCCTATTGGACCCCGGACAGCGGTCTAGCACAGATACGCAGTATTTT.

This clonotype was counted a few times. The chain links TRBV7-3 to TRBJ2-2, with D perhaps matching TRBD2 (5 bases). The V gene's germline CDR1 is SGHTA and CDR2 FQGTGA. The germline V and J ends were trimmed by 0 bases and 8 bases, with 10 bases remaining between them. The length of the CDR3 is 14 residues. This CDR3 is CASSLTVPGGELFF. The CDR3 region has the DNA TGTGCCAGCAGCTTAACGGTCCCGGGAGGGGAGCTGTTTTTT. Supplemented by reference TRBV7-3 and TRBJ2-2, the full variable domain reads GAGVSQTPSNKVTEKGKYVELRCDPISGHTALYWYRQSLGQGPEFLIYFQGTGAADDSGLPNDRFFAVRPEGSVSTLKIQRTERGDSAVYLCASSLTVPGGELFFGEGSRLTVL.

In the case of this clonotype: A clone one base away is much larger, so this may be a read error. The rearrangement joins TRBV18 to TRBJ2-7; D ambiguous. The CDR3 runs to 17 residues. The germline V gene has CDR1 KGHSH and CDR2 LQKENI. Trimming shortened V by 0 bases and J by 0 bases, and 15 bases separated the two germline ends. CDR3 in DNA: TGTGCCAGCTCACCACCGGGTTGGCACAGTCCCTCCTACGAGCAGTACTTC. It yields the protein CASSPPGWHSPSYEQYF.

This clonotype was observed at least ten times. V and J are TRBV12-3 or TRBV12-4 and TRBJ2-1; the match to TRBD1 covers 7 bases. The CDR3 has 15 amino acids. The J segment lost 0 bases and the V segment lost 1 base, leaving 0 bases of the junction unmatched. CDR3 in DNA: TGTGCCAGCAGTTTAGGACAGGGCTCCTACAATGAGCAGTTCTTC. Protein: CASSLGQGSYNEQFF.

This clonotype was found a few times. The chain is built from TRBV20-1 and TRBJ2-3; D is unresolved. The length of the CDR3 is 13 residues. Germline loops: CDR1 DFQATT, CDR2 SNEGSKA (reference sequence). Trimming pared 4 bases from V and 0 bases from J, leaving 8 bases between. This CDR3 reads CSAMDPSTDTQYF. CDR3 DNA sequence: TGCAGTGCTATGGATCCTAGCACAGATACGCAGTATTTT.

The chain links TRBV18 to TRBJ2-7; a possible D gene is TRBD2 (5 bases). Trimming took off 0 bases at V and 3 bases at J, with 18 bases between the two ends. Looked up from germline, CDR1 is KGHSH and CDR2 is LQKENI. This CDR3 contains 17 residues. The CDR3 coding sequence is TGTGCCAGCTCACCACCTCACGAGGCTAGCCCAAACTACGAGCAGTACTTC. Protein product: CASSPPHEASPNYEQYF.

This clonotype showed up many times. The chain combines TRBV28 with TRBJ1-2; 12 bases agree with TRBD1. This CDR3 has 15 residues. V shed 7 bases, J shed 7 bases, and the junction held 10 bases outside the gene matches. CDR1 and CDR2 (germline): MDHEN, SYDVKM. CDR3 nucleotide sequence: TGTGCCAGCAAGGCGGGACAGGGGGCCCAGGGTGGCTACACCTTC. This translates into CASKAGQGAQGGYTF.